This T cell receptor (beta chain) originates from a study of cytomegalovirus exposure and HLA in healthy donors. V lost 2 bases, J lost 9 bases, and 11 bases stayed unmatched. The germline CDR1 and CDR2 sequences are SGHTA and FQGNSA. The CDR3 contains 15 residues. The PCR employed 60 Vbeta primers together with 13 Jbeta primers. Clones were sequenced by immunoSEQ multiplex PCR, and TCRdb holds only the in-frame ones, with some missing. Of around 200,000 clones in the sample, approximately 82% are singletons; the top ten hold about 0.6%. This clonotype was sampled from a woman in her 40s in good health and CMV-seronegative. The chain has TRBV7-2 and TRBJ2-3; 7 bases are shared with TRBD2. The material sequenced was PBMCs. CDR3 sequence (DNA): TGTGCCAGCAGCTTACAGCGGGGCCCAGGTGAGACGCAGTATTTT. Its translation: CASSLQRGPGETQYF. The entire variable domain, with the rest obtained from reference TRBV7-2 and TRBJ2-3, is as follows: GAGVSQSPSNKVTEKGKDVELRCDPISGHTALYWYRQSLGQGLEFLIYFQGNSAPDKSGLPSDRFSAERTGGSVSTLTIQRTQQEDSAVYLCASSLQRGPGETQYFGPGTRLTVL.